The TCR beta chain described here comes from a study of T cells in localized non-small cell lung cancer. Remarks on this clone: The target antigen is unknown. This sample includes further DNA sequences coding for the same CDR3.

This CDR3 is built from 13 residues. Germline V gene lookup returns CDR1 KGHSH and CDR2 LQKENI. V was cut by 6 bases and J by 1 base, with 9 bases left in between. Broader study findings: As only one tumor region underwent sequencing, heterogeneity remains possible. There was higher T cell clonality in uninvolved adjacent lung than in tumor, and it was highest there. Paired adjacent lung recovered a median roughly 50 of the top 100 tumor clones.

The protocol was immunoSEQ multiplex PCR, while the TCRdb copy is restricted to in-frame clones and leaves out a portion. The data contain tens of thousands of clones, 70% to 90% of them singletons. The gene calls are TRBV18 and TRBJ1-2; D might be TRBD1 (5 bases). The clonotype was recovered from a woman aged 35-75 years with stage I squamous cell lung carcinoma. The sequencing here drew on peripheral blood, taken before any cancer treatment. CDR3 in DNA: TGTGCCAGCTCGCAGGGTAGTAACTATGGCTACACCTTC. Encoded protein: CASSQGSNYGYTF.